Each of the 32 T cell receptor beta chains below was sequenced from the same sample in a study of early T cells in non-severe SARS-CoV-2 infection. TCRdb itself ran the 5' RACE reads through MiXCR, one entry per CDR3 protein. The table shows tens of thousands of distinct CDR3 sequences, with roughly 12% occurring only once. Sequencing was done on a sample of whole blood. The receptors here all came from an adult who was a healthcare worker with PCR-confirmed SARS-CoV-2 infection or an uninfected control (not recorded which).

This clonotype was detected only a few times. This rearrangement joins TRBV24-1 to TRBJ1-1; TRBD1 might be the D (6 bases). Trimming removed 7 bases from V and 11 bases from J, with 28 bases in between. From germline, CDR1 is KGHDR and CDR2 SFDVKD. This CDR3 spans 16 amino acids. The CDR3 loop reads CATSLGQGLGVGAAFF. CDR3 nucleotides: TGTGCCACCAGCTTGGGACAAGGATTGGGGGTTGGAGCGGCTTTCTTT.

The genes are TRBV12-3 or TRBV12-4 and TRBJ2-1; D not certain. V was shortened by 6 bases and J by 7 bases, with 16 bases between the two germline ends. The CDR3 is 14 amino acids. CDR3 region: CASRAQMSLNEQFF. In nucleotides, the CDR3 is TGTGCCAGCAGGGCCCAGATGTCTTTAAATGAGCAGTTCTTC.

This clonotype was picked up a small number of times. The rearrangement joins TRBV4-2 to TRBJ2-1, with 7 bases fitting TRBD2. Germline trimming cut 0 bases from V and 9 bases from J; bases unmatched to any gene: 14. The germline CDR1 and CDR2 sequences are LGHNA and YNFKEQ. CDR3 length: 17 residues. The CDR3 region has the DNA TGTGCCAGCAGCCAAGAGAGCTCGGCTAGCGGCCCTCTTGAGCAGTTCTTC. Its protein is CASSQESSASGPLEQFF.

The chain has TRBV5-1 and TRBJ2-1; 11 positions match TRBD2. CDR1 and CDR2 from the germline V gene are SGHRS and YFSETQ. V dropped 3 bases and J dropped 10; count of bases not matched to a gene: 9. This CDR3 region has 15 residues. DNA for the CDR3: TGCGCCAGCAGCTCGTCGGGACTAGCGGAGCTGGAGCAGTTCTTC. This encodes CASSSSGLAELEQFF.

The chain carries TRBV7-2 and TRBJ1-2; D remains ambiguous. V was shortened by 5 bases and J by 10 bases, with 17 bases between the two germline ends. Germline assignment: CDR1 SGHTA and CDR2 FQGNSA. The CDR3 length is 13 residues. For the CDR3, the DNA is TGTGCCAGCAGCCCCGCCATGTACGGAGCCTACACCTTC. Amino acid sequence: CASSPAMYGAYTF.

This clonotype was counted only a few times. The V and J genes are TRBV28 and TRBJ1-1; D not certain. Germline CDR1 reads MDHEN; CDR2 reads SYDVKM. Deletions cut 2 bases from V and 0 bases from J, with 10 bases between. The CDR3 contains 15 residues. The CDR3 reads CASSLTAKVNTEAFF. CDR3 DNA: TGTGCCAGCAGTTTAACCGCGAAGGTGAACACTGAAGCTTTCTTT.

This clonotype was counted between two and nine times. V gene TRBV7-9 combines with J gene TRBJ2-7, with 8 bases fitting TRBD2. Germline V gene data show CDR1 as SEHNR and CDR2 as FQNEAQ (reference sequence). J lost 3 bases, V lost 3 bases, and 7 bases had no gene match. This CDR3 has 15 amino acids. The CDR3 DNA is TGTGCCAGCAGCTTCGGTAGCGGGATGGTCTACGAGCAGTACTTC. Protein product: CASSFGSGMVYEQYF.

This clonotype was picked up a small number of times. The chain links TRBV12-3 or TRBV12-4 to TRBJ2-7; D gene ambiguous. This CDR3 contains 10 residues. The germline V and J ends were trimmed by 5 bases and 7 bases, with 6 bases remaining between them. CDR3 loop: CASSREEQYF. The CDR3 DNA is TGTGCCAGCAGTCGAGAGGAGCAGTACTTC.

This sequence joins TRBV7-8 and TRBJ1-2; 7 nucleotides match TRBD1. The CDR3 is 16 residues long. The ends lost 0 bases at V and 0 bases at J; junction bases unmatched: 4. The germline CDR1 and CDR2 sequences are SGHVS and FQNEAQ. CDR3 residues: CASSLAGGEANYGYTF. Written as DNA, the CDR3 is TGTGCCAGCAGCTTAGCAGGGGGCGAAGCTAACTATGGCTACACCTTC.

This clonotype was seen at least ten times. The gene calls are TRBV5-6 and TRBJ2-1; D is ambiguous. Trimming cost V 5 bases and J 4 bases, with 7 bases left between them. The CDR3 is 12 amino acids. CDR1 is SGHDT, CDR2 YYEEEE, per germline. This CDR3 is CASSPLYNEQFF. CDR3 sequence (DNA): TGTGCCAGCAGTCCCCTTTACAATGAGCAGTTCTTC.

This clonotype was seen more than once but under ten times. This chain uses TRBV7-2 with TRBJ2-4; 12 bases line up with TRBD2. Trimming at V came to 8 bases and at J to 2 bases, leaving 10 bases not matched to a gene. Germline V gene sequence: CDR1 SGHTA, CDR2 FQGNSA. The length of the CDR3 is 17 residues. The CDR3 spells CASGPRLAGASKNIQYF. The CDR3 DNA reads TGTGCCAGCGGACCACGACTAGCGGGAGCTTCCAAAAACATTCAGTACTTC. Full variable domain (outside the CDR3, taken from reference TRBV7-2 and TRBJ2-4): GAGVSQSPSNKVTEKGKDVELRCDPISGHTALYWYRQSLGQGLEFLIYFQGNSAPDKSGLPSDRFSAERTGGSVSTLTIQRTQQEDSAVYLCASGPRLAGASKNIQYFGAGTRLSVL.

V is TRBV7-2 and J is TRBJ2-7, with 7 positions matching TRBD2. This CDR3 spans 14 amino acids. Germline V gene data show CDR1 as SGHTA and CDR2 as FQGNSA. The junction had 4 bases not matched to a gene; V was cut back by 3 bases and J by 2 bases. The CDR3 spells CASSFYGTTYEQYF. The CDR3 coding sequence is TGTGCCAGCAGCTTTTACGGGACTACCTACGAGCAGTACTTC.

This clonotype was counted a few times. The V call is TRBV5-6, the J call TRBJ2-5; D is uncertain. V shed 5 bases and J shed 7 bases, with 12 bases lying between them. The length of the CDR3 is 12 residues. Germline-derived CDR1 and CDR2 are SGHDT and YYEEEE. The CDR3 reads CASSYGPGTQYF. DNA for the CDR3: TGTGCCAGCAGTTATGGACCGGGGACCCAGTACTTC.

The J gene is TRBJ1-2, the V gene TRBV19; D gene uncertain. The CDR3 loop spans 15 amino acids. The germline V and J ends were trimmed by 3 bases and 3 bases, with 14 bases remaining between them. The germline V gene encodes CDR1 LNHDA and CDR2 SQIVND (reference sequence). CDR3 amino acids: CASSIVKESDYGYTF. As DNA, the CDR3 is TGTGCCAGTAGTATCGTAAAGGAGTCGGACTATGGCTACACCTTC.

The gene calls are TRBV5-4 and TRBJ1-4; 7 nucleotides match TRBD1. The CDR3 has 16 residues. V shed 2 bases, J shed 3 bases, and the junction held 7 bases outside the gene matches. Germline values: CDR1 SGHNT, CDR2 YYREEE (reference sequence). CDR3 region: CASSLGGGKANEKLFF. Written as DNA, the CDR3 is TGTGCCAGCAGCTTAGGAGGGGGCAAGGCTAATGAAAAACTGTTTTTT.

The chain carries TRBV18 and TRBJ2-1, with 9 bases matching TRBD2. V was clipped by 1 base and J by 3 bases; unmatched bases: 7. From germline, CDR1 is KGHSH and CDR2 LQKENI. The CDR3 spans 17 residues. The CDR3 region is CASSPLGSGSLYNEQFF. In DNA form, the CDR3 reads TGTGCCAGCTCACCACTCGGTAGCGGGAGTCTCTACAATGAGCAGTTCTTC.

Concerning this clonotype: The junction does not match germline at one end; this may be a read error. The CDR3 loop reads CASSPQNPGEGGTDMQYF. CDR3 in DNA: TGTGCCAGCTCACCGCAAAATCCAGGGGAAGGGGGCACAGATATGCAGTATTTT. The rearrangement uses TRBV18 and TRBJ2-3, with TRBD1 matching over 7 bases. Per germline, CDR1 KGHSH and CDR2 LQKENI. The CDR3 contains 18 residues.

This clonotype has ten or more counts. This chain joins TRBV7-6 and TRBJ1-6; the match to TRBD1 covers 10 bases. The trim removed 3 bases at V and 8 bases at J, leaving 7 bases unmatched. Germline V lookup: CDR1 SGHVS, CDR2 FNYEAQ. The CDR3 spans 16 residues. This CDR3 reads CASSFGQGGQDSPLHF. The CDR3 DNA follows: TGTGCCAGCAGCTTCGGACAGGGGGGTCAGGATTCACCCCTCCACTTT.

This clonotype was seen more than once but under ten times. The CDR3 DNA reads TGCAGTGCTAGAGGGACACCGGGGAGGACTGAAGCTTTCTTT. Its translation: CSARGTPGRTEAFF. The chain has TRBV20-1 and TRBJ1-1, with D tentatively TRBD1 (5 bases). The germline V gene has CDR1 DFQATT and CDR2 SNEGSKA (reference sequence). Trimming stripped 1 base from V and 5 bases from J, with 14 bases between. CDR3 length: 14 residues.

This clonotype was counted at least ten times. The J gene is TRBJ2-3, the V gene TRBV29-1, with 9 positions matching TRBD2. CDR3 size: 15 residues. Per germline, CDR1 SQVTM and CDR2 ANQGSEA. V gave up 7 bases and J gave up 0 bases; unmatched junction bases: 8. The CDR3 loop reads CSAISGRVSTDTQYF. CDR3 DNA sequence: TGCAGCGCAATTAGCGGGAGAGTAAGCACAGATACGCAGTATTTT.

The chain carries TRBV6-2 or TRBV6-3 and TRBJ2-1, with 8 bases identical to TRBD2. This CDR3 has 14 residues. Per the germline V gene, CDR1 is MNHEY and CDR2 is SVGEGT. V was clipped by 7 bases and J by 7 bases; unmatched bases: 9. CDR3 sequence: CASNTGGPNNEQFF. CDR3 sequence (DNA): TGTGCCAGCAATACGGGAGGGCCGAATAATGAGCAGTTCTTC.

This clonotype was counted many times. The gene calls are TRBV20-1 and TRBJ1-3; the D is unclear. The ends were cut back, 0 bases at V and 8 bases at J, with 5 bases in the middle. CDR1 is DFQATT, CDR2 SNEGSKA, per germline (reference sequence). The CDR3 has 11 residues. This chain's CDR3 is CSARDRDTIYF. CDR3 coding DNA: TGCAGTGCTAGAGATCGAGACACCATATATTTT.

In this sample, this clonotype turned up once. The chain combines TRBV7-2 with TRBJ2-1; 7 bases line up with TRBD2. The germline V gene encodes CDR1 SGHTA and CDR2 FQGNSA. Trimming removed 5 bases from V and 9 bases from J; junction bases left unmatched: 13. This CDR3 has 15 amino acids. The CDR3 region is CASSPRTGRESEQFF. The CDR3, as DNA: TGTGCCAGCAGCCCACGAACGGGGCGGGAGTCTGAGCAGTTCTTC.

This clonotype was picked up many times. The rearrangement links TRBV7-3 to TRBJ2-3; a weak D match, TRBD2 (6 bases). The CDR3 extends over 14 amino acids. The germline V and J ends were trimmed by 5 bases and 6 bases, with 15 bases remaining between them. Germline V lookup: CDR1 SGHTA, CDR2 FQGTGA. Here the CDR3 reads CASSAGGPADTQYF. The CDR3 DNA is TGTGCCAGCAGCGCCGGAGGGCCGGCGGATACGCAGTATTTT.

This clonotype was picked up many times. The rearrangement links TRBV12-3 or TRBV12-4 to TRBJ1-1; a weak D match, TRBD1 (6 bases). V was clipped by 2 bases and J by 0 bases, with 10 bases between them. This CDR3 region has 15 residues. The CDR3 sequence is CASSLTGQLNTEAFF. CDR3 DNA sequence: TGTGCCAGCAGTTTAACAGGACAGCTGAACACTGAAGCTTTCTTT.

This clonotype came up a few times. The genes are TRBV27 and TRBJ2-1; D may be TRBD2 (7 bases). The CDR3 runs 17 residues. Trimming shortened V by 6 bases and J by 2 bases, and 20 bases separated the two germline ends. Germline loops: CDR1 MNHEY, CDR2 SMNVEV (reference sequence). The CDR3 region has the DNA TGTGCCAGCAGCCCTTCGGGGGGCGGGGCTACCTACAATGAGCAGTTCTTC. This gives the protein CASSPSGGGATYNEQFF.

This clonotype was counted at least ten times. The genes are TRBV6-5 and TRBJ2-3; D uncertain. Trimming cost V 5 bases and J 0 bases, with 12 bases left between them. This CDR3 is 15 amino acids long. Germline assignment: CDR1 MNHEY and CDR2 SVGAGI. Written as DNA, the CDR3 is TGTGCCAGCAGTACCCGGACGGCTAGCACAGATACGCAGTATTTT. Protein product: CASSTRTASTDTQYF.

This clonotype was counted at least ten times. The chain employs TRBV18 and TRBJ1-4, with TRBD1 as a possible D gene (6 bases). The V end was cut by 3 bases, the J end by 4 bases, with 15 bases between. CDR3 length equals 16 residues. Germline V gene lookup returns CDR1 KGHSH and CDR2 LQKENI. The CDR3: CASSPREDRINEKLFF. In DNA, the CDR3 is TGTGCCAGCTCACCGAGAGAAGACAGGATTAATGAAAAACTGTTTTTT.

The chain has TRBV18 and TRBJ2-1, with D possibly matching TRBD1 (5 bases). The V end was cut by 0 bases, the J end by 8 bases, with 8 bases between. In germline, CDR1 is KGHSH, CDR2 LQKENI. The CDR3 spans 13 residues. The CDR3 nucleotides read TGTGCCAGCTCACCACCGTCCAGGGATGAGCAGTTCTTC. It codes for CASSPPSRDEQFF.

This clonotype was seen many times. The gene calls are TRBV21-1 and TRBJ1-1; the D call TRBD1 from the table was never checked on the DNA. TRBV21-1 is a listed pseudogene. This CDR3 has 16 amino acids. CDR3 sequence (DNA): TGTGCCAGCAGCAACCGACAGGCCACGATGAACACTGAAGCTTTCTTT. The encoded protein is CASSNRQATMNTEAFF.

This clonotype has only a few counts. V is TRBV20-1 and J is TRBJ1-2, with D possibly matching TRBD1 (5 bases). The V gene lost 3 bases and the J gene lost 4 bases, with 9 bases spanning the gap. From germline, CDR1 is DFQATT and CDR2 SNEGSKA (reference sequence). The CDR3 runs to 12 residues. CDR3 DNA sequence: TGCAGTGCTAGTGGGGGGACCTATGGCTACACCTTC. This translates into CSASGGTYGYTF.

As regards this clonotype: This may be a read error: a much more frequent sequence differs by one nucleotide. V is TRBV5-1 and J is TRBJ1-1; D possibly corresponds to TRBD1 (5 bases). The V and J ends lost 2 bases and 6 bases respectively, with 17 bases between them. The CDR3 extends over 15 amino acids. CDR1 and CDR2 from the germline V gene are SGHRS and YFSETQ. CDR3 protein: CASSFGVEAGPEAFF. Here the CDR3 DNA reads TGCGCCAGCAGCTTTGGTGTTGAGGCAGGGCCTGAAGCTTTCTTT.